This is a list of T cell receptor beta chains from one sample in a study of T-cell reconstitution after alpha-beta-depleted transplantation in children. TCRdb used MiXCR to reprocess the PCR reads, holding one entry per CDR3 protein. The sample shows 500,000 to 600,000 distinct CDR3 sequences, around 18% of them seen only once. The material was PBMCs from the stem cell graft donor, obtained from the stem cell graft. The source is a human donor who donated a stem cell graft to a child with acute lymphoblastic leukemia. CDR3s include the opening cysteine and the closing phenylalanine or tryptophan. D genes are given only for firm matches. The size entry is marked missing in some rows and otherwise reads once, few, many or a size class.

v_call	d_call	j_call	clone_size	cdr3_nt	cdr3_aa
TRBV3-1	.	TRBJ1-2	.	TGTGCCAGCAGTCAAGATCGGAGGGGTAGGGGCTACACCTTC	CASSQDRRGRGYTF
TRBV20-1	TRBD1	TRBJ2-7	.	TGCAGTGCTAGAGATCGGGAACAGGGGGGTTACGAGCAGTACTTC	CSARDREQGGYEQYF
TRBV5-1	.	TRBJ2-1	few	TGCGCCAGCAGACTAAGGGAGGATGAGCAGTTCTTC	CASRLREDEQFF
TRBV27	TRBD2	TRBJ2-7	.	TGTGCCAGCAGTCCGGGACTAGGGAACGAGCAGTACTTC	CASSPGLGNEQYF
TRBV9	.	TRBJ2-7	few	TGTGCCAGCAGCGCATCCGGGACTCCCTACGAGCAGTACTTC	CASSASGTPYEQYF
TRBV2	TRBD1	TRBJ1-6	few	TGTGCCAGCAGTGGATCCACAGGGGCGAATTCACCCCTCCACTTT	CASSGSTGANSPLHF
TRBV7-9	.	TRBJ1-2	.	TGTGCCAGCAGCTTAGAACTTAACTATGGCTACACCTTC	CASSLELNYGYTF
TRBV20-1	TRBD2	TRBJ2-1	.	TGCAGTGCTAGAGAGCTAGCGGGAGGCTACAATGAGCAGTTCTTC	CSARELAGGYNEQFF
TRBV29-1	.	TRBJ2-1	.	TGCAGCGTTCTAGGCGGGATTAACTACAATGAGCAGTTCTTC	CSVLGGINYNEQFF
TRBV20-1	.	TRBJ2-1	many	TGCAGTGCCCCAAGTCTCATGGGCGGGTCCTACAATGAGCAGTTCTTC	CSAPSLMGGSYNEQFF
TRBV7-3	.	TRBJ2-1	.	TGTGCCAGCAGCCCCACGGGGGCGGACAATGAGCAGTTCTTC	CASSPTGADNEQFF
TRBV9	.	TRBJ1-5	.	TGTGCCAGCAACCGGGTGGAGCCCCAGCATTTT	CASNRVEPQHF
TRBV15	.	TRBJ1-5	.	TGTGCCACCAGCAGAGGGTCTCTGGGTCAGCCCCAGCATTTT	CATSRGSLGQPQHF
TRBV20-1	TRBD2	TRBJ2-3	few	TGCAGTGCTAGAGATCCGATGACTAGCGGGTCAGATACGCAGTATTTT	CSARDPMTSGSDTQYF
TRBV12-3/TRBV12-4	.	TRBJ2-2	.	TGTGCCAGCATTTGGAATATAGGAACCGGGGAGCTGTTTTTT	CASIWNIGTGELFF
TRBV5-1	.	TRBJ2-7	.	TGCGCCAGCAGCCTGACAACTACCCCGGGGGAGCAGTACTTC	CASSLTTTPGEQYF
TRBV9	TRBD2	TRBJ2-1	.	TGTGCCAGCAGCATCGGACTAGCGGGAGGGGAAAGTGAGCAGTTCTTC	CASSIGLAGGESEQFF
TRBV14	TRBD2	TRBJ2-5	.	TGTGCCAGCAGCCACAAACCCGGGAGGGCCCGGGAGACCCAGTACTTC	CASSHKPGRARETQYF
TRBV12-3/TRBV12-4	TRBD2	TRBJ2-1	.	TGTGCCAGCAGCTGGACTAGGGTAAGGGATGAGCAGTTCTTC	CASSWTRVRDEQFF